This T cell receptor (beta chain) was captured in a study of T-cell reconstitution after alpha-beta-depleted transplantation in children. Study observations and caveats: T cells produced anew were the main source of T-cell counts and diversity one year after transplant.

Germline CDR1 is SGHDN and CDR2 is FVKESK. V lost 4 bases to trimming and J lost 0 bases; unmatched junction nucleotides: 5. The CDR3 is made up of 15 amino acids. Unique molecular identifiers featured in how the TCRbeta library was prepared. TCRdb re-called the PCR reads through MiXCR, storing one row per CDR3 protein. The sample shows 200,000 or so distinct CDR3 sequences, 6.3% of them seen only once. A note on this clonotype: Its specificity is not known.

The chain recombines TRBV14 with TRBJ1-1; 7 bases are a match to TRBD1. The TCR comes from a girl under three years old with combined immunodeficiency, due to receive a stem cell transplant. The sequencing used PBMCs, collected before TCRalphabeta/CD19-depleted stem cell transplant. DNA of the CDR3: TGTGCCAGCAGCCTCTGGACAGGTATGAACACTGAAGCTTTCTTT. As protein: CASSLWTGMNTEAFF.